This entry lists 25 T cell receptor beta chains sequenced from one sample in a study of blood T cell repertoires in COVID-19. Profiled with immunoSEQ multiplex PCR; TCRdb holds only in-frame clones, not every one. The data show roughly 46,000 clones, approximately 87% seen once. The sequenced sample consisted of peripheral blood. These receptors came from a human donor in a cohort sampled during active COVID-19.

This CDR3 reads CASSQVLDSSTDTQYF. CDR3 DNA: TGCGCCAGCAGCCAAGTTCTGGACTCTAGCACAGATACGCAGTATTTT. The V and J genes are TRBV4-1 and TRBJ2-3; D might be TRBD2 (5 bases). The germline V gene encodes CDR1 MGHRA and CDR2 YSYEKL. The length of the CDR3 is 16 residues. V shed 1 base and J shed 0 bases, with 11 bases lying between them.

Comment on this clone: At one of its ends the junction is not consistent with the germline gene, which may arise from a read error. The same CDR3 also results from other DNA sequences found in this sample. The chain couples TRBV2 to TRBJ1-5; D remains unclear. Germline loops: CDR1 SNHLY, CDR2 FYNNEI. This CDR3 contains 14 residues. This chain's CDR3 is CASSVSSDNQPQHF. DNA for the CDR3: TGTGCCAGCAGTGTGTCGTCAGACAATCAGCCTCAGCATTTT.

The V call is TRBV27, the J call TRBJ2-7; 8 positions agree with TRBD1. The CDR3 extends over 14 amino acids. Looked up from germline, CDR1 is MNHEY and CDR2 is SMNVEV (reference sequence). The ends lost 5 bases at V and 6 bases at J; junction bases unmatched: 9. CDR3 DNA sequence: TGTGCCAGCAGTCTCGCCGGGACAGGTTCCGAGCAGTACTTC. This encodes CASSLAGTGSEQYF.

The rearrangement uses TRBV7-8 and TRBJ1-1, with no clear D. V lost 1 base and J lost 1, with 16 bases in between. This CDR3 has 17 amino acids. CDR1 is SGHVS, CDR2 FQNEAQ, per germline. CDR3 DNA sequence: TGTGCCAGCAGCTTAGGTACCCCAAGAGGGAAGAACACTGAAGCTTTCTTT. Its protein product is CASSLGTPRGKNTEAFF.

This sequence joins TRBV7-9 and TRBJ1-2, with D unresolved. Per germline, CDR1 SEHNR and CDR2 FQNEAQ (reference sequence). Trimming cost V 1 base and J 10 bases, with 13 bases left between them. CDR3 size: 13 residues. CDR3 sequence: CASSLGLTDDYTF. DNA for the CDR3: TGTGCCAGCAGCTTAGGGCTTACAGACGACTACACCTTC.

This chain joins TRBV4-1 and TRBJ2-2, with TRBD1 as a possible D gene (7 bases). CDR1 is MGHRA and CDR2 is YSYEKL in the germline V gene. This CDR3 has 16 residues. Trimming cost V 5 bases and J 1 base, with 14 bases left between them. CDR3 amino acids: CASSYAGQKNTGELFF. CDR3 DNA sequence: TGCGCCAGCAGCTATGCGGGACAGAAGAACACCGGGGAGCTGTTTTTT.

This clone was counted only a few times. The gene calls are TRBV27 and TRBJ1-1; unclear D gene. The CDR3 covers 13 residues. Germline V gene data show CDR1 as MNHEY and CDR2 as SMNVEV (reference sequence). The germline V and J ends were trimmed by 6 bases and 9 bases, with 17 bases remaining between them. The CDR3 region has the DNA TGTGCCAGCAGCCTCGGGGTCGGATTAAAAGCTTTCTTT. Translated, it gives CASSLGVGLKAFF.

This chain uses TRBV4-3 with TRBJ2-7; 10 bases fit TRBD2. V was clipped by 1 base and J by 4 bases; unmatched bases: 4. The V gene's germline CDR1 is LGHNA and CDR2 YSLEER. The CDR3 length is 15 residues. The CDR3: CASSQGTSGVYEQYF. The CDR3 DNA follows: TGCGCCAGCAGCCAAGGCACTAGCGGGGTGTACGAGCAGTACTTC.

This clone has just one count. The chain recombines TRBV27 with TRBJ1-1; 8 nucleotides line up with TRBD1. Trimming removed 5 bases from V and 0 bases from J; junction bases left unmatched: 5. CDR1 and CDR2 (germline): MNHEY, SMNVEV (reference sequence). The CDR3 loop spans 15 amino acids. Written as DNA, the CDR3 is TGTGCCAGCAGTAGACGGACAGGGATGAACACTGAAGCTTTCTTT. This translates into CASSRRTGMNTEAFF.

The chain recombines TRBV24-1 with TRBJ2-7; possible D gene TRBD2, 6 bases. Germline CDR1 reads KGHDR; CDR2 reads SFDVKD. The CDR3 contains 17 residues. Trimming took off 0 bases at V and 0 bases at J, with 14 bases between the two ends. DNA of the CDR3: TGTGCCACCAGTGATTTGCAGAAGGGGACTGCCTCCTACGAGCAGTACTTC. Translating it yields CATSDLQKGTASYEQYF.

The V gene is TRBV7-2, the J gene TRBJ1-5, with a tentative D call TRBD1 (6 bases). This CDR3 spans 19 amino acids. CDR1 SGHTA and CDR2 FQGNSA come from the germline V gene. V shed 1 base and J shed 2 bases, with 21 bases lying between them. CDR3 nucleotides: TGTGCCAGCAGCTTAGTGGTGTTAGGGGCAGGGGAAGGCAATCAGCCCCAGCATTTT. Translating it yields CASSLVVLGAGEGNQPQHF.

The chain links TRBV3-1 (or the pseudogene TRBV3-2) to TRBJ1-6; D perhaps matches TRBD1 (6 bases). The CDR3 spans 15 residues. V lost 6 bases and J 7 bases, leaving 16 bases between the germline ends. From germline, CDR1 is LGHDT and CDR2 YNNKEL (reference sequence). The CDR3, as DNA: TGTGCCAGCAGTCTGAATACAGGGCGGAATTCACCCCTCCACTTT. Translated, it gives CASSLNTGRNSPLHF.

The chain uses TRBV4-2 and TRBJ2-3; TRBD2 matches 8 bases. CDR3 size: 14 residues. CDR1 and CDR2 (germline): LGHNA, YNFKEQ. The J segment lost 2 bases and the V segment lost 5 bases, leaving 3 bases of the junction unmatched. This chain's CDR3 is CASSFSGNTDTQYF. As DNA, the CDR3 is TGTGCCAGCAGCTTTAGCGGGAACACAGATACGCAGTATTTT.

The rearrangement links TRBV11-1 to TRBJ1-4, with 7 bases aligning to TRBD1. Germline values: CDR1 SGHAT, CDR2 FQDESV (reference sequence). The CDR3 totals 16 residues. Losses at the gene ends were 5 bases for V and 5 bases for J; bases not matched to a gene: 11. The CDR3 nucleotides are TGTGCCAGCAGCACCCGACAGGGTGGGGACAATGAAAAACTGTTTTTT. This codes for CASSTRQGGDNEKLFF.

J is TRBJ2-7 and V is TRBV6-5; 10 positions agree with TRBD1. The V gene's germline CDR1 is MNHEY and CDR2 SVGAGI. After removal of 5 bases from V and 3 bases from J, the junction contained 4 bases not matched to a gene. The CDR3 has 14 residues. DNA for the CDR3: TGTGCCAGCAGTCCCCGGGACAGGGGCTACGAGCAGTACTTC. This gives the protein CASSPRDRGYEQYF.

This chain joins TRBV4-1 and TRBJ2-7; maybe TRBD1 (6 bases). Between the trimmed V and J ends, which lost 0 bases and 5 bases, there was a span of 14 bases. The length of the CDR3 is 15 residues. CDR1 and CDR2 (germline): MGHRA, YSYEKL. The CDR3 DNA sequence: TGCGCCAGCAGCCAAGAACGCCAGGGGTTACACGAGCAGTACTTC. It translates to CASSQERQGLHEQYF.

This chain uses TRBV6-5 with TRBJ2-7; 10 nucleotides match TRBD1. This CDR3 has 14 residues. With 8 bases clipped from V and 6 bases from J, the junction kept 10 bases outside the gene matches. The V gene's germline CDR1 is MNHEY and CDR2 SVGAGI. Here the CDR3 DNA reads TGTGCCAGCTCAGCGCGGGACAGGGGTGGCGAGCAGTACTTC. It is translated as CASSARDRGGEQYF.

This clone has a single count. In the same sample, other DNA sequences code for this CDR3. The chain employs TRBV3-1 (or the pseudogene TRBV3-2) and TRBJ2-5; D ambiguous. The germline V gene has CDR1 LGHDT and CDR2 YNNKEL (reference sequence). Deletions cut 0 bases from V and 1 base from J, with 6 bases between. There are 14 residues in the CDR3. The CDR3 region is CASSQDTTQETQYF. The DNA for the CDR3 is TGTGCCAGCAGCCAAGATACTACCCAAGAGACCCAGTACTTC.

The chain has TRBV7-9 and TRBJ2-3; the D gene is possibly TRBD1 (6 bases). The CDR3 runs to 16 residues. The ends were cut back, 1 base at V and 2 bases at J, with 13 bases in the middle. Germline loops: CDR1 SEHNR, CDR2 FQNEAQ (reference sequence). The CDR3 here is CASSLVRTVNTDTQYF. Here the CDR3 DNA reads TGTGCCAGCAGCTTAGTTAGGACAGTAAACACAGATACGCAGTATTTT.

Note on this clone: Mismatch with germline at one junction end may stem from a read error. The rearrangement joins TRBV4-2 to TRBJ2-7, with a tentative D call TRBD2 (6 bases). CDR3 length equals 13 residues. Germline V gene sequence: CDR1 LGHNA, CDR2 YNFKEQ. The chain's CDR3 is CASSQDPGTYAHF. As DNA, the CDR3 is TGTGCCAGCAGCCAAGATCCCGGGACTTATGCTCACTTC.

The gene calls are TRBV2 and TRBJ1-6; the D is unclear. The CDR3 runs to 13 residues. V was shortened by 4 bases and J by 5 bases, with 6 bases between the two germline ends. From germline, CDR1 is SNHLY and CDR2 FYNNEI. The CDR3 coding sequence is TGTGCCAGCAGTGTCCAGGATAATTCACCCCTCCACTTT. It is translated as CASSVQDNSPLHF.

The chain is built from TRBV2 and TRBJ2-3; 8 nucleotides match TRBD1. The CDR3 contains 16 residues. V lost 4 bases to trimming and J lost 4 bases; unmatched junction nucleotides: 10. Per germline, CDR1 SNHLY and CDR2 FYNNEI. CDR3 DNA: TGTGCCAGCAGTGGGGCTGCAGGGGGCTTGTCAGATACGCAGTATTTT. This translates into CASSGAAGGLSDTQYF.

The rearrangement joins TRBV7-2 to TRBJ2-3, with D possibly matching TRBD2 (6 bases). The CDR3 is 15 residues long. Trimming took 2 bases from V and 1 from J, leaving 10 bases between them. Looked up from germline, CDR1 is SGHTA and CDR2 is FQGNSA. The CDR3 coding sequence is TGTGCCAGCAGCTTAACGACTAGACGCACAGATACGCAGTATTTT. This gives the protein CASSLTTRRTDTQYF.

This clone was observed a single time. The chain joins TRBV4-1 to TRBJ2-7; 8 bases are shared with TRBD1. The CDR3 contains 14 residues. V dropped 0 bases and J dropped 3; count of bases not matched to a gene: 1. Germline V gives CDR1 MGHRA, CDR2 YSYEKL. CDR3 in amino acids: CASSQDTGGYEQYF. The DNA for the CDR3 is TGCGCCAGCAGCCAAGATACAGGGGGCTACGAGCAGTACTTC.

This clone was counted a few times. This rearrangement joins TRBV27 to TRBJ2-5; D is undetermined. Trimming stripped 0 bases from V and 2 bases from J, with 10 bases between. CDR1 is MNHEY and CDR2 is SMNVEV in the germline V gene (reference sequence). The CDR3 runs to 15 residues. The CDR3 DNA sequence: TGTGCCAGCAGTTTATCTTCGACTCGGCAAGAGACCCAGTACTTC. Its protein product is CASSLSSTRQETQYF.